This entry features one T cell receptor beta chain sequence. The data originate from a study of blood T cell repertoires in COVID-19. Study information: The United States, Italy and Spain supplied acute and convalescent COVID-19 samples. PBMCs, B-cell-depleted T cells, or T cells were the source of the cDNA or gDNA that made up the material.

Per the study methods: The assay estimated nucleated cells by amplifying reference gene primers. TCRdb's table, derived via immunoSEQ multiplex PCR, lists solely in-frame clones and lacks some. V and J calls and clone size are those listed in that table; D and trimming were worked out from the DNA. The sample contains roughly 54,000 clones, about 91% of which appear only once. CDR1 is LNHDA, CDR2 SQIVND, per germline (reference sequence). This CDR3 is 14 amino acids long. Unmatched junction bases numbered 6, after V lost 7 bases and J lost 9 bases. This TCR came from a woman aged 55-75 years with active or convalescent COVID-19. The rearrangement uses TRBV19 and TRBJ2-1; 13 positions agree with TRBD2. The sequencing input was peripheral blood. The CDR3 DNA reads as TGTGCCAGTACCTCGACTAGCGGGAGGAGTGAGCAGTTCTTC. As protein: CASTSTSGRSEQFF.